Below are 10 T cell receptor beta chains sequenced from a single sample in a study of T cell responses to AZD1222 COVID-19 vaccine. Profiling relied on immunoSEQ multiplex PCR, and the TCRdb table lists in-frame clones only, not all of them. The sample has roughly 98,000 clones; 84% are singletons. Sequenced here: peripheral blood, sampled 28 days after the second AZD1222 dose. The receptors here all came from an adult who received the AZD1222 COVID-19 vaccine.

This clone was found many times. The chain carries TRBV14 and TRBJ2-3; TRBD1 aligns across 8 bases. Germline trimming cut 4 bases from V and 4 bases from J; bases unmatched to any gene: 7. CDR3 length equals 15 residues. The germline V gene has CDR1 SGHDN and CDR2 FVKESK. The CDR3 loop reads CASSPYRGVADTQYF. Here the CDR3 DNA reads TGTGCCAGCAGCCCCTACAGGGGGGTTGCAGATACGCAGTATTTT.

The rearrangement links TRBV7-8 to TRBJ2-2; D perhaps matches TRBD2 (6 bases). Germline V lookup: CDR1 SGHVS, CDR2 FQNEAQ. V lost 5 bases, J lost 2 bases, and 12 bases lay in between. This CDR3 comprises 15 residues. This chain's CDR3 is CASSTPGLNTGELFF. The CDR3 region has the DNA TGTGCCAGCAGCACACCGGGACTCAACACCGGGGAGCTGTTTTTT.

In the case of this clone: Other DNA sequences in this specimen translate into the identical CDR3. The rearrangement links TRBV5-1 to TRBJ1-5; the D is unclear. The V end was cut by 0 bases, the J end by 6 bases, with 7 bases between. From germline, CDR1 is SGHRS and CDR2 YFSETQ. The CDR3 consists of 13 residues. CDR3 amino acids: CASSLEGLQPQHF. The CDR3 coding sequence is TGCGCCAGCAGCTTGGAAGGGCTTCAGCCCCAGCATTTT. The entire variable domain, with the rest obtained from reference TRBV5-1 and TRBJ1-5, is as follows: KAGVTQTPRYLIKTRGQQVTLSCSPISGHRSVSWYQQTPGQGLQFLFEYFSETQRNKGNFPGRFSGRQFSNSRSEMNVSTLELGDSALYLCASSLEGLQPQHFGDGTRLSIL.

The chain recombines TRBV10-3 with TRBJ1-1; tentative D call: TRBD1 (6 bases). CDR3 length: 14 residues. The germline gives CDR1 ENHRY, CDR2 SYGVKD. Trimming left V 5 bases short and J 0 bases short, with 10 bases between. CDR3 DNA sequence: TGTGCCATCAGTCAGGGGATGATGAACACTGAAGCTTTCTTT. As protein: CAISQGMMNTEAFF.

The rearrangement joins TRBV7-9 to TRBJ2-2, with D tentatively TRBD1 (6 bases). Trimming cost V 3 bases and J 7 bases, with 15 bases left between them. The CDR3 runs to 15 residues. Germline CDR1 reads SEHNR; CDR2 reads FQNEAQ (reference sequence). CDR3: CASSFSGTLDGELFF. The CDR3 bases are TGTGCCAGCAGCTTCTCCGGGACACTTGACGGGGAGCTGTTTTTT.

The chain uses TRBV6-5 and TRBJ2-7, with 9 bases aligning to TRBD1. CDR1 is MNHEY, CDR2 SVGAGI, per germline. V trimming: 4 bases; J trimming: 6 bases; junction bases outside the gene matches: 7. The CDR3 spans 14 residues. The CDR3 DNA is TGTGCCAGCAGTTCGCAAGGGACAGGGACCGAGCAGTACTTC. Residues: CASSSQGTGTEQYF.

The V gene is TRBV29-1, the J gene TRBJ2-6; D gene uncertain. The CDR3 runs 14 residues. The ends were cut back, 4 bases at V and 0 bases at J, with 7 bases in the middle. The germline V gene encodes CDR1 SQVTM and CDR2 ANQGSEA. CDR3 residues: CSVAEASGANVLTF. The DNA for the CDR3 is TGCAGCGTTGCGGAAGCCTCTGGGGCCAACGTCCTGACTTTC.

V and J are TRBV27 and TRBJ1-2; 11 bases agree with TRBD1. This CDR3 has 13 residues. The trim removed 7 bases at V and 6 bases at J, leaving 4 bases unmatched. Germline V gene sequence: CDR1 MNHEY, CDR2 SMNVEV (reference sequence). The DNA of the CDR3 is TGTGCCAGCACTCGGACAGGGGGCCATGGCTACACCTTC. Amino acids: CASTRTGGHGYTF.

The chain employs TRBV4-1 and TRBJ1-5; no clear D gene. The CDR3 spans 16 residues. Germline V gives CDR1 MGHRA, CDR2 YSYEKL. V lost 4 bases, J lost 2 bases, and 15 bases lay in between. This CDR3 reads CASSPLQATGNQPQHF. As DNA, the CDR3 is TGCGCCAGCAGCCCCCTGCAGGCAACCGGCAATCAGCCCCAGCATTTT.

Only a few counts were recorded for this clone. The chain couples TRBV24-1 to TRBJ2-2; D is ambiguous. Between the trimmed V and J ends, which lost 10 bases and 0 bases, there was a span of 11 bases. CDR3 size: 14 residues. Germline loops: CDR1 KGHDR, CDR2 SFDVKD. CDR3: CATGSASNTGELFF. The CDR3 nucleotides read TGTGCCACAGGGTCTGCGTCGAACACCGGGGAGCTGTTTTTT.